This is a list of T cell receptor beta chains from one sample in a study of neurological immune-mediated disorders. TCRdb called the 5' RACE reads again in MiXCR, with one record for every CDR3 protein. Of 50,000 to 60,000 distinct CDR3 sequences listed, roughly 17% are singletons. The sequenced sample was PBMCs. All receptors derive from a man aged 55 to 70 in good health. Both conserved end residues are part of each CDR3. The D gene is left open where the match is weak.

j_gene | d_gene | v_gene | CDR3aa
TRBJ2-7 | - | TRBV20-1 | CSAKERRTYEQYF
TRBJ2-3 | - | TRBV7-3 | CASSSPGTDTQYF
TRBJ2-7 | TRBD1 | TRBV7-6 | CASSGRTGGFEFTYEQYF
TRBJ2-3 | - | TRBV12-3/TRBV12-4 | CASSWEADTQYF
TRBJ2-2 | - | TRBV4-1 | CASARAPNTGELFF
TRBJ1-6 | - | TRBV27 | CASSLNSGVGSLHF
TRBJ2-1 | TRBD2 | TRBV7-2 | CASSFPLAGGAEQFF
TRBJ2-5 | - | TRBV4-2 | CASSTQSGGIGAQETQYF
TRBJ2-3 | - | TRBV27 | CARLDSPRDTQYF
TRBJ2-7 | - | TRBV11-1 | CASSMGMSGYEQYF
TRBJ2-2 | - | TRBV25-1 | CASNRAANTGELFF
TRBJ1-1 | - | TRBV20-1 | CSARGGGGRNTEAFF
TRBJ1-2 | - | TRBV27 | CASSLSGRDITRDGGYTF
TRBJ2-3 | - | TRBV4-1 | CASSQTHSTDTQYF
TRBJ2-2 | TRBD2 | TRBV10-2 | CASSDMGLAGNTGELFF
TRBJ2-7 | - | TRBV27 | CASRLPVPNGEQYF
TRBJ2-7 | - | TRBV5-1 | CASSPGPPYEQYF
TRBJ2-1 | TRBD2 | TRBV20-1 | CSAAPPLAGVNINEQFF
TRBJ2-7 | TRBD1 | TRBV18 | CASSPLGQDTNRLYEQYF
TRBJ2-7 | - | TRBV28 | CASSPPSRGEYEQYF
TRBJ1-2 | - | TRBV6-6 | CASSYLDPPNYGYTF
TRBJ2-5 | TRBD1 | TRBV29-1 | CSVLLGTGQETQYF
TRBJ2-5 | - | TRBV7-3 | CASSLFVTPQETQYF